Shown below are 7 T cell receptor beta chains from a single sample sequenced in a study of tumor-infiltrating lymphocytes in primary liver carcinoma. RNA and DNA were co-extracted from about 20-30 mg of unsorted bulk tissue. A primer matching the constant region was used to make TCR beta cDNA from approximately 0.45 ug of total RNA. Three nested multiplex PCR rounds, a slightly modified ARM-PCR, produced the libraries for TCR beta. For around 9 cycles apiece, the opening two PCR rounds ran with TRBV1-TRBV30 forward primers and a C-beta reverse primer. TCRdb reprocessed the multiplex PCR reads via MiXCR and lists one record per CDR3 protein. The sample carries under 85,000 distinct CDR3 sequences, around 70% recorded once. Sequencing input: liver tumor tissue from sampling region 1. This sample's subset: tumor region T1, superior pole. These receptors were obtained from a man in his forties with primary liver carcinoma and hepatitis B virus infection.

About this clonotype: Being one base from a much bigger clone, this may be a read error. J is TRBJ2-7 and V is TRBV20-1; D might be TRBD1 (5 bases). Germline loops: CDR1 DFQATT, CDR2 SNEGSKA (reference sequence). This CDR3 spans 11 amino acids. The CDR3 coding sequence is TGCAATGCTTCATCAGGGTACGAGCAGTACTTC. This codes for CNASSGYEQYF.

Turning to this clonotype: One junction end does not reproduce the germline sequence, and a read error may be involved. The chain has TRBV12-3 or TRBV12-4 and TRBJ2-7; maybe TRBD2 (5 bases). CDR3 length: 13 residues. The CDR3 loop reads CASTQREYYKQYF. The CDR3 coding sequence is TGTGCTAGCACCCAACGGGAATACTACAAGCAGTACTTC.

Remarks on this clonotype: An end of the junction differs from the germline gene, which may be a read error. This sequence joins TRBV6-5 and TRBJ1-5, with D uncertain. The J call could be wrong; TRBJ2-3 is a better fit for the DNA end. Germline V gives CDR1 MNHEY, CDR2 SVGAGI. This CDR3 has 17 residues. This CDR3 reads CTSSYDPPWATNQPQYF. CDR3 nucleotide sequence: TGTACCAGCAGTTATGACCCTCCATGGGCCACCAATCAGCCCCAGTATTTT.

The DNA for the CDR3 is TGTGCCACCTTCCGAGAGATTGGTATGGGCGGGGCCAACGTCCTGACTTTC. It specifies CATFREIGMGGANVLTF. This chain links TRBV6-5 with TRBJ2-6; D is unclear. This CDR3 comprises 17 residues. Germline V lookup: CDR1 MNHEY, CDR2 SVGAGI. Trimming left V 10 bases short and J 4 bases short, with 23 bases between.

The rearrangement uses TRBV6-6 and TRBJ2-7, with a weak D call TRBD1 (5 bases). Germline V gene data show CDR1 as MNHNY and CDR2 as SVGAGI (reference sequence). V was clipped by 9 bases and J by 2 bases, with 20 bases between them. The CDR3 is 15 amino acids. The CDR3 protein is CASCYYQGTPYEQYF. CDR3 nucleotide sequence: TGTGCCAGTTGTTACTACCAGGGAACTCCCTACGAGCAGTACTTC.

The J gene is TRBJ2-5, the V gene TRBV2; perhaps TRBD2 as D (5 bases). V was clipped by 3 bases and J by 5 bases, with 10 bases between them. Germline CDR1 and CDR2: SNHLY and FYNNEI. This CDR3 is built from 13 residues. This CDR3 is CASSEEEWETQYF. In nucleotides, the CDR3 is TGTGCCAGCAGTGAGGAGGAGTGGGAGACCCAGTACTTC. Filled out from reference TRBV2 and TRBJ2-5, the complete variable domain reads EPEVTQTPSHQVTQMGQEVILRCVPISNHLYFYWYRQILGQKVEFLVSFYNNEISEKSEIFDDQFSVERPDGSNFTLKIRSTKLEDSAMYFCASSEEEWETQYFGPGTRLLVL.

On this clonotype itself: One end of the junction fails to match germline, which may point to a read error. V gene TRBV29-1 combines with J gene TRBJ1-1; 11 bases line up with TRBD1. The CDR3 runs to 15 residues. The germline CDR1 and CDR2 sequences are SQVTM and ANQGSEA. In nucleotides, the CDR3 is TGCAGCGTTGAAGTAGGGACAGGGGGTATTGGTGAAGCTTTCTTC. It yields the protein CSVEVGTGGIGEAFF.